The 25 T cell receptor beta chains presented below share a single source sample, sequenced in a study of PD-1 blockade in classical Hodgkin lymphoma. No patient escaped relapse after autologous stem cell transplantation, and brentuximab vedotin exposure varied. Measured with immunoSEQ multiplex PCR; TCRdb has only the in-frame clones, and not every one. The sample consists of under 45,000 clones, approximately 83% of them appearing once. Sequences were derived from peripheral blood mononuclear cells (PBMCs), sampled at baseline. The receptor source for this set is a human donor with classical Hodgkin lymphoma.

The chain combines TRBV6-1 with TRBJ2-1, with 15 nucleotides matching TRBD2. This CDR3 has 17 amino acids. V trimming: 4 bases; J trimming: 0 bases; junction bases outside the gene matches: 1. The germline V gene encodes CDR1 MNHNS and CDR2 SASEGT. CDR3 sequence (DNA): TGTGCCAGCAGTGGGACTAGCGGGGGGGGCTCCTACAATGAGCAGTTCTTC. It translates to CASSGTSGGGSYNEQFF.

V and J are TRBV9 and TRBJ2-7; unclear D gene. Trimming pared 3 bases from V and 3 bases from J, leaving 16 bases between. This CDR3 is built from 15 residues. Germline CDR1 reads SGDLS; CDR2 reads YYNGEE. As DNA, the CDR3 is TGTGCCAGCAGCGCACCCCAGGTCCCCTTCTACGAGCAGTACTTC. This sequence encodes CASSAPQVPFYEQYF.

V gene TRBV5-1 combines with J gene TRBJ2-2; D gene unclear. Germline V gene sequence: CDR1 SGHRS, CDR2 YFSETQ. Trimming took off 0 bases at V and 6 bases at J, with 6 bases between the two ends. The CDR3 covers 13 residues. The CDR3 here is CASSLDKAGELFF. CDR3 sequence (DNA): TGCGCCAGCAGCTTGGACAAGGCCGGGGAGCTGTTTTTT.

This rearrangement joins TRBV6-6 to TRBJ2-7; D is uncertain. CDR1 and CDR2 (germline): MNHNY, SVGAGI (reference sequence). V lost 2 bases, J lost 3 bases, and 8 bases lay in between. This CDR3 spans 13 amino acids. The CDR3 is CASSYDLDYEQYF. CDR3 nucleotides: TGTGCCAGCAGTTACGATCTTGACTACGAGCAGTACTTC.

This chain joins TRBV12-5 and TRBJ1-1, with a tentative D call TRBD1 (6 bases). With 4 bases removed from V and 5 bases from J, the gap between germline ends came to 11 bases. The germline V gene encodes CDR1 LGHNT and CDR2 FRNRAP. CDR3 length: 13 amino acids. The chain's CDR3 is CASGSQGRTEAFF. DNA for the CDR3: TGTGCTAGTGGTTCCCAGGGGAGGACTGAAGCTTTCTTT.

This sequence joins TRBV27 and TRBJ2-2; perhaps TRBD2 as D (5 bases). Trimming cost V 2 bases and J 1 base, with 8 bases left between them. CDR1 and CDR2 from the germline V gene are MNHEY and SMNVEV (reference sequence). The CDR3 has 15 residues. CDR3 in amino acids: CASSLKGLNTGELFF. CDR3 bases: TGTGCCAGCAGTTTAAAAGGACTGAACACCGGGGAGCTGTTTTTT.

The chain couples TRBV6-5 to TRBJ1-1; TRBD1 might be the D (6 bases). This CDR3 spans 12 amino acids. V lost 7 bases, J lost 7 bases, and 13 bases lay in between. Germline assignment: CDR1 MNHEY and CDR2 SVGAGI. The CDR3 region has the DNA TGTGCCAGCACTAGCAGGGGTGGTGAAGCTTTCTTT. It encodes CASTSRGGEAFF.

V gene TRBV6-1 combines with J gene TRBJ1-3; no firm D call. This CDR3 has 15 residues. Germline V gene sequence: CDR1 MNHNS, CDR2 SASEGT. Trimming cost V 2 bases and J 5 bases, with 13 bases left between them. As DNA, the CDR3 is TGTGCCAGCAGTGAAAAGGAAGGACCGAGAAACACCATATATTTT. This gives the protein CASSEKEGPRNTIYF.

The chain uses TRBV5-1 and TRBJ1-1; TRBD1 matches 7 bases. Losses at the gene ends were 4 bases for V and 0 bases for J; bases not matched to a gene: 6. The length of the CDR3 is 15 residues. Germline CDR1 is SGHRS and CDR2 is YFSETQ. The chain's CDR3 is CASSRTGVMNTEAFF. As DNA, the CDR3 is TGCGCCAGCAGCCGGACAGGAGTCATGAACACTGAAGCTTTCTTT.

The chain couples TRBV5-6 to TRBJ1-5; 8 nucleotides match TRBD1. V shed 4 bases, J shed 4 bases, and the junction held 7 bases outside the gene matches. This CDR3 is 15 amino acids long. Germline V gene sequence: CDR1 SGHDT, CDR2 YYEEEE. The CDR3 spells CASSERDRSNQPQHF. In nucleotides, the CDR3 is TGTGCCAGCAGCGAACGGGACAGGAGTAATCAGCCCCAGCATTTT.

In nucleotides, the CDR3 is TGTGCCAGCAGATTCTTGAGCGGGAGTATCCCCTACGAGCAGTACTTC. It specifies CASRFLSGSIPYEQYF. V is TRBV28 and J is TRBJ2-7; TRBD2 matches at 8 bases. The CDR3 is 16 residues long. V lost 6 bases to trimming and J lost 2 bases; unmatched junction nucleotides: 12. Germline CDR1 reads MDHEN; CDR2 reads SYDVKM.

This clone was seen a handful of times. The V and J genes are TRBV11-1 and TRBJ2-7, with 7 bases lining up with TRBD2. Germline CDR1 and CDR2: SGHAT and FQDESV (reference sequence). This CDR3 contains 16 residues. The V gene end was trimmed by 1 base and the J gene end by 2 bases; junction bases not matched to a gene: 8. The CDR3 coding sequence is TGTGCCAGCAGCTTAGAGGGCGGGAGACGGCCCTACGAGCAGTACTTC. It translates to CASSLEGGRRPYEQYF.

The V gene is TRBV15, the J gene TRBJ2-3; D possibly corresponds to TRBD1 (5 bases). Trimming took 1 base from V and 6 from J, leaving 14 bases between them. The CDR3 has 15 residues. Germline V lookup: CDR1 LNHNV, CDR2 YYDKDF (reference sequence). The CDR3 is CATSRVGAGGDTQYF. In DNA form, the CDR3 reads TGTGCCACCAGCAGAGTAGGGGCAGGCGGTGATACGCAGTATTTT.

In DNA, the CDR3 is TGTGCCTGGAGTGCCAGACTAGTCTCAAGGGCCCTGGAGACCCAGTACTTC. The encoded protein is CAWSARLVSRALETQYF. The genes are TRBV30 and TRBJ2-5; TRBD2 might be the D (6 bases). This CDR3 is built from 17 residues. Germline V gives CDR1 GTSNPN, CDR2 SVGIG (reference sequence). The V end lost 1 base, the J end lost 5 bases, and 23 bases lay between the germline ends. The complete variable domain, with remaining parts taken from reference TRBV30 and TRBJ2-5, reads SQTIHQWPATLVQPVGSPLSLECTVEGTSNPNLYWYRQAAGRGLQLLFYSVGIGQISSEVPQNLSASRPQDRQFILSSKKLLLSDSGFYLCAWSARLVSRALETQYFGPGTRLLVL.

CDR3 in amino acids: CASSSRQGSYGYTF. The CDR3 nucleotides read TGTGCCAGCAGCAGCCGACAGGGGAGCTATGGCTACACCTTC. This rearrangement joins TRBV5-5 to TRBJ1-2; 8 positions match TRBD1. Per the germline V gene, CDR1 is SGHKS and CDR2 is YYEKEE (reference sequence). The CDR3 contains 14 residues. V lost 4 bases to trimming and J lost 4 bases; unmatched junction nucleotides: 6.

The genes are TRBV6-6 and TRBJ2-1; a weak D match, TRBD1 (6 bases). Trimming took 5 bases from V and 2 from J, leaving 13 bases between them. The germline V gene encodes CDR1 MNHNY and CDR2 SVGAGI (reference sequence). The CDR3 length is 15 residues. The CDR3 bases are TGTGCCAGCAGTCGCAGGGGATCTGCCTACAATGAGCAGTTCTTC. It specifies CASSRRGSAYNEQFF.

V usage is TRBV27 and J usage is TRBJ1-2; D not resolved. The length of the CDR3 is 13 residues. Germline values: CDR1 MNHEY, CDR2 SMNVEV (reference sequence). Deletions cut 5 bases from V and 8 bases from J, with 15 bases between. CDR3 protein: CASSPRSLKGYTF. CDR3 bases: TGTGCCAGCAGTCCAAGGTCGCTTAAGGGCTACACCTTC.

This clone was counted only a few times. This chain uses TRBV5-4 with TRBJ2-5; 10 bases map to TRBD2. CDR1 is SGHNT and CDR2 is YYREEE in the germline V gene (reference sequence). The CDR3 length is 14 residues. V was clipped by 2 bases and J by 4 bases; unmatched bases: 2. Written as DNA, the CDR3 is TGTGCCAGCAGCTTACAGCGGGAGGGAGAGACCCAGTACTTC. Its translation is CASSLQREGETQYF.

The chain recombines TRBV28 with TRBJ2-5; D is ambiguous. The CDR3 extends over 14 amino acids. Trimming took off 5 bases at V and 4 bases at J, with 14 bases between the two ends. The germline CDR1 and CDR2 sequences are MDHEN and SYDVKM. CDR3 residues: CASSPLVVRETQYF. CDR3 bases: TGTGCCAGCAGTCCCTTGGTTGTGCGAGAGACCCAGTACTTC.

As DNA, the CDR3 is TGCGCCAGCAGCTTGGGTACAGGGGGTACCTACTACGAGCAGTACTTC. This codes for CASSLGTGGTYYEQYF. The genes are TRBV5-1 and TRBJ2-7; TRBD1 matches 8 bases. Trimming cost V 0 bases and J 3 bases; bases outside gene matches: 8. The CDR3 runs to 16 residues. In germline, CDR1 is SGHRS, CDR2 YFSETQ.

The V and J genes are TRBV5-8 and TRBJ1-2, with D possibly TRBD1 on 5 matching bases. Germline CDR1 reads SGHTS; CDR2 reads YDEGEE. V shed 4 bases and J shed 4 bases, with 20 bases lying between them. The CDR3 is made up of 16 amino acids. The CDR3 reads CASSPPDTPEIYGYTF. CDR3 sequence (DNA): TGTGCCAGCAGCCCCCCGGACACCCCGGAGATCTATGGCTACACCTTC.

This clone was seen only once. The rearrangement links TRBV6-6 to TRBJ1-1; D gene unclear. The germline V and J ends were trimmed by 2 bases and 2 bases, with 9 bases remaining between them. Germline loops: CDR1 MNHNY, CDR2 SVGAGI (reference sequence). This CDR3 contains 14 residues. As DNA, the CDR3 is TGTGCCAGCAGTTACAAGACATTCAACACTGAAGCTTTCTTT. It encodes CASSYKTFNTEAFF.

This clone has just a few counts. The chain employs TRBV4-2 and TRBJ2-5; tentatively, D is TRBD2 (5 bases). Germline loops: CDR1 LGHNA, CDR2 YNFKEQ. The CDR3 covers 14 residues. Trimming took off 1 base at V and 4 bases at J, with 10 bases between the two ends. CDR3 sequence reads: CASSQGGELETQYF. Written as DNA, the CDR3 is TGTGCCAGCAGCCAAGGGGGAGAGTTAGAGACCCAGTACTTC.

On this clone itself: One end of the junction varies from germline; a read error may be responsible. This chain connects TRBV7-7 to TRBJ2-2, with 8 bases identical to TRBD1. The CDR3 is 16 residues long. Germline V gene sequence: CDR1 SSHAT, CDR2 FNYEAQ (reference sequence). CDR3: CASSSTGVENTGELFF. In DNA form, the CDR3 reads TGTGCTAGCAGTTCGACAGGGGTCGAGAACACCGGGGAGCTGTTTTTT. Together with reference TRBV7-7 and TRBJ2-2, the CDR3 gives the full variable domain: GAGVSQSPRYKVTKRGQDVTLRCDPISSHATLYWYQQALGQGPEFLTYFNYEAQPDKSGLPSDRFSAERPEGSISTLTIQRTEQRDSAMYRCASSSTGVENTGELFFGEGSRLTVL.

The chain carries TRBV29-1 and TRBJ2-2; weak D call: TRBD1 (6 bases). In germline, CDR1 is SQVTM, CDR2 ANQGSEA. The CDR3 spans 15 residues. The V end lost 6 bases, the J end lost 3 bases, and 17 bases lay between the germline ends. The CDR3 loop is CSVEQGSGDTGELFF. CDR3 in DNA: TGCAGCGTAGAACAGGGAAGCGGCGACACCGGGGAGCTGTTTTTT.